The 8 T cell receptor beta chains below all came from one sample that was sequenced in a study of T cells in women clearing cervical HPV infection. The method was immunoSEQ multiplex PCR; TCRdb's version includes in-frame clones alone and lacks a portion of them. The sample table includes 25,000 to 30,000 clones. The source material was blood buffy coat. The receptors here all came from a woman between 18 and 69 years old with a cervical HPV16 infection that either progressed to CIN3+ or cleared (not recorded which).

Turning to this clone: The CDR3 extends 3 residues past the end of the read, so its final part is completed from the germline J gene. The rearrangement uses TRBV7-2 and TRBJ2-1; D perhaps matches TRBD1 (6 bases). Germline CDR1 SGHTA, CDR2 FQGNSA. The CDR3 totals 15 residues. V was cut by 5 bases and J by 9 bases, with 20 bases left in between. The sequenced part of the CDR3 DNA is TGTGCCAGCAGCCTACAGGGCGTAATAATAGGTGAG. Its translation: CASSLQGVIIGE. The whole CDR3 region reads CASSLQGVIIGEQFF.

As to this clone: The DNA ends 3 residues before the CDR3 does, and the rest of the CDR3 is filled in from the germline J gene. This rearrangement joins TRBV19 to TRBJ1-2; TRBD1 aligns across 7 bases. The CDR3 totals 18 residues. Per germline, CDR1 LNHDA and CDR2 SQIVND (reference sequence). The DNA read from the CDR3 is TGTGCCACCCAAAAATGGAGACAGGGTAACTTCAACTCCTACGAC. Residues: CATQKWRQGNFNSYD. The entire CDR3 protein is CATQKWRQGNFNSYDYTF.

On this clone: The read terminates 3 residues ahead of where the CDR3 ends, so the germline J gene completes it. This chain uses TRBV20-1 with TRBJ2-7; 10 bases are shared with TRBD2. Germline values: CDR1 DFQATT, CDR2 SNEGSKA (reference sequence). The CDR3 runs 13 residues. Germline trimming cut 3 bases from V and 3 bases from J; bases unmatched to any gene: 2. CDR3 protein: CSASSSGGYEQYF. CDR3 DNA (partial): TGCAGTGCTAGTTCTAGCGGGGGCTACGAG.

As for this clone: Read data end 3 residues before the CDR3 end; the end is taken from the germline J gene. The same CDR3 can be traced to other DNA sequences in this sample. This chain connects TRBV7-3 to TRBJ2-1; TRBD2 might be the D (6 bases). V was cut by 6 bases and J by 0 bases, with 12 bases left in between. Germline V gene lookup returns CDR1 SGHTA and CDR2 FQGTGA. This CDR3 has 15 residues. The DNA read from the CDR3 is TGTGCCAGCAGTTTCGGGGGTAGCTCCTACAATGAG. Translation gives CASSFGGSSYNE. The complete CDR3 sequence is CASSFGGSSYNEQFF.

CDR3 protein: CSARDPDRPTEAFF. Partial CDR3 DNA: TGCAGTGCTAGAGATCCGGACAGGCCCACTGAA. The chain couples TRBV20-1 to TRBJ1-1; 7 bases are shared with TRBD1. The read terminates 3 residues before the CDR3 end, so the remaining end is supplied by the germline J gene. Germline CDR1 and CDR2: DFQATT and SNEGSKA (reference sequence). Trimming at V came to 0 bases and at J to 4 bases, leaving 5 bases not matched to a gene. This CDR3 is built from 14 residues.

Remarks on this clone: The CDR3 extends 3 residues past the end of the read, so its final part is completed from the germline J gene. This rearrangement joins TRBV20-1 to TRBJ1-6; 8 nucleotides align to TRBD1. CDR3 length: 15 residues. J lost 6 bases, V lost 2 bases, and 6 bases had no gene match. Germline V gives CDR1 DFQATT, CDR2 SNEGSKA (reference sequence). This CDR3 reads CSARPPTGGNSPLHF. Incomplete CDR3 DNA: TGCAGTGCTAGACCTCCCACAGGGGGTAATTCACCC.

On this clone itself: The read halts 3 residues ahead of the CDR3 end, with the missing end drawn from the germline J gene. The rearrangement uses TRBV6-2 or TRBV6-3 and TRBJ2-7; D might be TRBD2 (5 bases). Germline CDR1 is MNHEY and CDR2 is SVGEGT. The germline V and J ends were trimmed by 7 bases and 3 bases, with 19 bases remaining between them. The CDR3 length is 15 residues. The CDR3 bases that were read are TGTGCCAGCACTAAAGCCCGACTAAGGATCTACGAG. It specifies CASTKARLRIYE. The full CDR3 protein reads CASTKARLRIYEQYF.

CDR3 DNA (partial): TGTGCCAGCAGCTTAGTTGAGGGGGTTTATGATTCACCG. This gives the protein CASSLVEGVYDSP. The CDR3 reads in full as CASSLVEGVYDSPLFF. This chain joins TRBV7-8 and TRBJ2-2, with D tentatively TRBD1 (6 bases). The read stops 3 residues short of the end of the CDR3; the missing end is completed from the germline J gene. CDR3 length equals 16 residues. Germline V CDR1 and CDR2: SGHVS, FQNEAQ.